This T cell receptor beta chain was identified during a study of CD8+ T cells in alopecia areata. RNA extraction and reverse transcription yielded cDNA as sequencing template. The repertoire was sequenced with immunoSEQ multiplex PCR; TCRdb's copy has only in-frame clones and lacks some. The sample carries over 95,000 clones, roughly two fifths recorded once. The CDR3 runs 12 residues. The V gene's germline CDR1 is SEHNR and CDR2 FQNEAQ (reference sequence). V gave up 0 bases and J gave up 4 bases, with 3 bases separating them. Specimen: CD4+ T cells sorted from blood. The sequence was collected from a human donor with alopecia areata. This rearrangement joins TRBV7-9 to TRBJ2-5, with no clear D. As DNA, the CDR3 is TGTGCCAGCAGCTTAGCGATAGAGACCCAGTACTTC. Its translation is CASSLAIETQYF.